This T cell receptor (beta chain) was retrieved from a study of T cell responses to AZD1222 COVID-19 vaccine. About the research overall: Recipients boosted at about 4 weeks or about 12 weeks are pooled.

Study observations and caveats: Among spike-specific TCRs, nearly half reportedly target unmutated variant regions. Baseline serology detected seropositivity in only a handful of AZD1222 recipients.

TCRdb's table, derived via immunoSEQ multiplex PCR, lists solely in-frame clones and lacks some. Among under 70,000 clones listed, around 84% were seen once. This CDR3 has 14 amino acids. V shed 6 bases and J shed 0 bases, with 11 bases lying between them. Germline CDR1 is LNHDA and CDR2 is SQIVND (reference sequence). Turning to this clone: Its antigen is not known.

The clonotype originates from an adult in good health. Here the sequenced sample was peripheral blood, taken on day 0 of AZD1222 vaccination. The chain is built from TRBV19 and TRBJ1-1; D is possibly TRBD1 (5 bases). As DNA, the CDR3 is TGTGCCAGTAGCAGGGTGCCGCTGAACACTGAAGCTTTCTTT. Translating gives CASSRVPLNTEAFF.